What follows are 7 T cell receptor beta chains derived from one specimen sequenced in a study of cytomegalovirus exposure and HLA in healthy donors. With 60 Vbeta and 13 Jbeta primers, the PCR was carried out. TCRdb's copy holds only in-frame clones and misses some; the assay was immunoSEQ multiplex PCR. The data hold about 210,000 clones, with around 87% observed a single time. The sequenced material came from PBMCs. The receptor source for this set is a boy aged 2 to 9 in good health and CMV-seronegative.

This clone showed up just a few times. The chain uses TRBV2 and TRBJ1-3; D unresolved. Per germline, CDR1 SNHLY and CDR2 FYNNEI. The CDR3 contains 15 residues. Deletions cut 6 bases from V and 0 bases from J, with 12 bases between. The CDR3 sequence is CASSRRELSGNTIYF. The CDR3 region has the DNA TGTGCCAGCAGCCGGAGGGAGCTCTCTGGAAACACCATATATTTT.

V and J are TRBV28 and TRBJ2-7; 7 bases line up with TRBD2. Germline values: CDR1 MDHEN, CDR2 SYDVKM. After removal of 5 bases from V and 5 bases from J, the junction contained 12 bases not matched to a gene. The CDR3 runs to 15 residues. This chain's CDR3 is CASSPPWGGGNEQYF. CDR3 bases: TGTGCCAGCAGTCCACCTTGGGGGGGTGGGAACGAGCAGTACTTC.

The sample holds a few counts of this clone. The chain employs TRBV5-6 and TRBJ2-7; D is possibly TRBD2 (6 bases). V lost 0 bases to trimming and J lost 2 bases, with 21 bases between them. The CDR3 is 18 residues long. Germline lookup yields CDR1 SGHDT and CDR2 YYEEEE. This CDR3 reads CASSLEGILAGRPYEQYF. The CDR3 nucleotides are TGTGCCAGCAGCTTGGAGGGGATTTTGGCGGGGCGGCCCTACGAGCAGTACTTC.

The chain couples TRBV7-9 to TRBJ1-5; D is possibly TRBD1 (5 bases). The length of the CDR3 is 13 residues. Germline V gene sequence: CDR1 SEHNR, CDR2 FQNEAQ (reference sequence). The V end lost 5 bases, the J end lost 2 bases, and 7 bases lay between the germline ends. The CDR3 spells CASSTQGNQPQHF. CDR3 bases: TGTGCCAGCAGCACACAGGGCAATCAGCCCCAGCATTTT.

The chain combines TRBV6-1 with TRBJ2-3, with unresolved D. The V and J ends lost 2 bases and 5 bases respectively, with 8 bases between them. The CDR3 is 13 residues long. Germline V lookup: CDR1 MNHNS, CDR2 SASEGT. CDR3 amino acids: CASSENSEDTQYF. In nucleotides, the CDR3 is TGTGCCAGCAGTGAAAACTCCGAAGATACGCAGTATTTT.

This clone showed up just a few times. An end of the junction differs from the germline gene, which may be a read error. The chain uses TRBV28 and TRBJ1-3; 7 bases line up with TRBD1. CDR3 length equals 12 residues. Germline CDR1 reads MDHEN; CDR2 reads SYDVKM. As DNA, the CDR3 is TGTGCCAGCAGTTTAAAGGGGGCACCTGATACTTTT. Its translation is CASSLKGAPDTF.

The J gene is TRBJ2-5, the V gene TRBV7-3, with 7 bases aligning to TRBD1. The CDR3 is 16 amino acids. Germline CDR1 reads SGHTA; CDR2 reads FQGTGA. Trimming at V came to 5 bases and at J to 5 bases, leaving 14 bases not matched to a gene. The CDR3 DNA reads TGTGCCAGCAGCCGTTCAAGTAAGGGGGCCATGGAGACCCAGTACTTC. This sequence encodes CASSRSSKGAMETQYF.